This T cell receptor (beta chain) was identified during a study of T cells in Graves' hyperthyroidism and ophthalmopathy. Notes on the study in general: Most thyroid-expanded clonotypes above 0.001 were also found in blood.

The CDR3 contains 15 residues. After removal of 5 bases from V and 4 bases from J, the junction contained 8 bases not matched to a gene. The germline V gene has CDR1 SGHTA and CDR2 FQGNSA. RNA transcripts yielded amplified TCR beta CDR3 regions. The study used the HTBI primer set for a first-round RT-PCR of the TCR CDR3. TCRdb re-derived calls from the multiplex PCR reads in MiXCR, one entry per CDR3 protein. The sample gives hundreds of thousands of distinct CDR3 sequences, about 17% of which show up once; over 50% is in the top ten. Exclusion of a patient resulted from uncontrolled infection, other autoimmune disease, pregnancy or lactation. Each 10 ml fresh peripheral blood draw supplied the PBMCs. There are many counts of this clonotype. Antigen unknown.

Sequencing was performed on blood. The TCR sequence derives from a woman aged 60-75 years with Graves' ophthalmopathy. The genes are TRBV7-2 and TRBJ1-5, with 7 bases matching TRBD1. The CDR3 nucleotides read TGTGCCAGCAGCCCCCAGGGACAGACTAATCAGCCCCAGCATTTT. Protein product: CASSPQGQTNQPQHF.